This T cell receptor (beta chain) was recorded in a study of technical replicates of blood from a few donors. The trim removed 5 bases at V and 5 bases at J, leaving 8 bases unmatched. The germline gives CDR1 MNHEY, CDR2 SVGAGI. This CDR3 contains 15 residues. Produced via immunoSEQ multiplex PCR; TCRdb's table is partial and in-frame only. The sample gives around 93,000 clones, about 95% of which show up once; less than 0.4% is in the top ten. This clonotype was obtained from a human donor in good health. This sequence joins TRBV6-5 and TRBJ2-1; TRBD2 matches at 8 bases. Sequenced sample: T cells isolated from PBMCs. The DNA of the CDR3 is TGTGCCAGCAGTCCGCGGACTAGCCGAAACAATGAGCAGTTCTTC. Translating it yields CASSPRTSRNNEQFF.